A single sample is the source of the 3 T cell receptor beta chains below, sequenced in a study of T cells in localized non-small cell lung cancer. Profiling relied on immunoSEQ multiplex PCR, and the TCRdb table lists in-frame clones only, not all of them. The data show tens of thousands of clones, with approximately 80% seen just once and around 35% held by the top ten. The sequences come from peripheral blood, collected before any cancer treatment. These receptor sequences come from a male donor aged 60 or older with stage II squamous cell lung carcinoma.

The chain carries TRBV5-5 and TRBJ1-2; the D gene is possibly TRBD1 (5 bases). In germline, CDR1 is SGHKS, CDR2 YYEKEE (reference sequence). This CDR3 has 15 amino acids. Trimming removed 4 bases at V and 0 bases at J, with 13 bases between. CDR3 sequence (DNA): TGTGCCAGCAGCCACCTTGGGGACCCTAACTATGGCTACACCTTC. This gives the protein CASSHLGDPNYGYTF.

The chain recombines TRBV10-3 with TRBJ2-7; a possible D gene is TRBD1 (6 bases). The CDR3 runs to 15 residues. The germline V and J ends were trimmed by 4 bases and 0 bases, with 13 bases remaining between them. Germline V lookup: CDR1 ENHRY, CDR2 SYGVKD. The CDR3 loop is CAISGGGSHSYEQYF. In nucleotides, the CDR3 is TGTGCCATCAGTGGTGGGGGCAGCCACTCCTACGAGCAGTACTTC.

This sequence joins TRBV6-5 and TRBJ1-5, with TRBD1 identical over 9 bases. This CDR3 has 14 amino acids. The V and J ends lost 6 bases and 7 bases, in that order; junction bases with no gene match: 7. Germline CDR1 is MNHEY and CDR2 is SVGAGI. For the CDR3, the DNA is TGTGCCAGCAGCATACAGGGGGCCGGGCAGCCCCAGCATTTT. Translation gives CASSIQGAGQPQHF.